This is a list of T cell receptor beta chains from one sample in a study of identical twins. TCRdb re-analysed the 5' RACE reads in MiXCR, keeping a single row per CDR3 protein. The sample has 700,000 or so distinct CDR3 sequences; less than 10% are singletons. The data also belong to a second study, concerning yellow fever vaccine responses in identical twins.

Source material: PBMCs. Receptors originate from a woman between 18 and 30 years old in good health. Both conserved end residues are part of each CDR3. The D gene is left open where the match is weak. The size field is filled for only some rows; it gives once, few, many or a size class.

D	size	V	J	CDR3	DNA
.	few	TRBV5-1	TRBJ2-5	CASSFPQRETQYF	TGCGCCAGCAGCTTCCCCCAGAGAGAGACCCAGTACTTC
.	once	TRBV10-1	TRBJ2-1	CASSPMAAAYNEQFF	TGCGCCAGCAGTCCGATGGCGGCCGCCTACAATGAGCAGTTCTTC
.	few	TRBV28	TRBJ2-1	CASAGAGNYNEQFF	TGTGCCAGTGCCGGCGCAGGGAACTACAATGAGCAGTTCTTC
.	.	TRBV6-5	TRBJ2-6	CASRQPPNVLTF	TGTGCCAGCCGACAACCCCCCAACGTCCTGACTTTC
.	few	TRBV4-2	TRBJ2-2	CASSQELDGELFF	TGTGCCAGCAGCCAGGAGCTCGACGGGGAGCTGTTTTTT
.	few	TRBV7-9	TRBJ1-6	CASSAREGNSPLHF	TGTGCCAGCAGCGCAAGAGAAGGAAATTCACCCCTCCACTTT
TRBD1	.	TRBV24-1	TRBJ2-7	CATSPYPRGPQEHEQYF	TGTGCCACCAGCCCCTACCCCAGGGGGCCCCAGGAGCACGAGCAGTACTTC
TRBD1	many	TRBV12-3/TRBV12-4	TRBJ2-5	CASSLTGSESETQYF	TGTGCCAGCAGCCTGACAGGGTCGGAGAGTGAGACCCAGTACTTC
.	.	TRBV15	TRBJ1-2	CATSRDLFNYGYTF	TGTGCCACCAGCAGAGATTTATTCAACTATGGCTACACCTTC
.	few	TRBV15	TRBJ2-4	CATSRDRTSPAKNIQYF	TGTGCCACCAGCAGAGATAGAACCAGTCCGGCCAAAAACATTCAGTACTTC
TRBD2	.	TRBV3-1	TRBJ2-2	CASSPPPGGGRDGELFF	TGTGCCAGCAGCCCCCCCCCGGGCGGGGGAAGGGACGGGGAGCTGTTTTTT
.	few	TRBV7-2	TRBJ2-6	CASSMYSGANVLTF	TGTGCCAGCAGCATGTACTCTGGGGCCAACGTCCTGACTTTC
.	few	TRBV12-5	TRBJ2-1	CASGSAAGEQFF	TGTGCTAGTGGTTCCGCAGCCGGGGAGCAGTTCTTC
.	few	TRBV12-3/TRBV12-4	TRBJ2-2	CASRTRARANTGELFF	TGTGCCAGCAGGACTCGGGCTAGGGCGAACACCGGGGAGCTGTTTTTT
.	.	TRBV20-1	TRBJ2-5	CSASDNSRYQETQYF	TGCAGTGCTTCCGATAATAGCAGGTACCAAGAGACCCAGTACTTC
TRBD1	.	TRBV5-1	TRBJ2-7	CASSSNTGGAYEQYF	TGCGCCAGCAGCTCCAACACAGGGGGCGCCTACGAGCAGTACTTC
TRBD1	few	TRBV4-1	TRBJ2-7	CASSEGAPGQGLIAPSYEQYF	TGCGCCAGCAGTGAAGGAGCCCCGGGACAGGGGTTGATCGCCCCCTCCTACGAGCAGTACTTC
.	few	TRBV4-3	TRBJ2-1	CASSQEVTSLGPFF	TGCGCCAGCAGCCAAGAAGTAACCTCCTTGGGTCCGTTCTTC
TRBD2	few	TRBV7-9	TRBJ2-1	CASSSQTGGYYNEQFF	TGTGCCAGCAGCTCCCAAACGGGGGGGTACTACAATGAGCAGTTCTTC
TRBD2	few	TRBV20-1	TRBJ2-5	CSAAKQRTSGAETQYF	TGCAGTGCCGCAAAACAAAGGACTAGCGGGGCAGAGACCCAGTACTTC
TRBD2	.	TRBV7-6	TRBJ2-2	CASRRSGTPTGELFF	TGTGCCAGCAGACGAAGCGGGACCCCGACCGGGGAGCTGTTTTTT
.	.	TRBV11-2	TRBJ1-1	CASSLVRGLNTEAFF	TGTGCCAGCAGCTTAGTGAGGGGCCTGAACACTGAAGCTTTCTTT
.	.	TRBV10-3	TRBJ2-7	CAISDRDGSVEQYF	TGTGCCATCAGTGACCGGGACGGCTCCGTCGAGCAGTACTTC
TRBD2	.	TRBV10-1	TRBJ2-3	CATEAGEWDTQYF	TGCGCCACCGAAGCGGGAGAGTGGGATACGCAGTATTTT
TRBD1	many	TRBV29-1	TRBJ2-2	CSVEVRTGGLNTGELFF	TGCAGCGTTGAAGTTCGGACAGGGGGCTTGAACACCGGGGAGCTGTTTTTT
.	few	TRBV29-1	TRBJ2-7	CSVRTEYEQYF	TGCAGCGTGCGGACAGAATACGAGCAGTACTTC
TRBD2	many	TRBV4-3	TRBJ2-1	CASSQEGAGDYNEQFF	TGCGCCAGCAGCCAAGAGGGAGCGGGAGACTACAATGAGCAGTTCTTC
.	many	TRBV20-1	TRBJ1-5	CSARPSNQPQHF	TGCAGTGCTAGGCCCTCCAATCAGCCCCAGCATTTT
.	.	TRBV6-2/TRBV6-3	TRBJ2-7	CASSSYLGPAYEQYF	TGTGCCAGCAGTTCCTACCTGGGACCAGCCTACGAGCAGTACTTC
.	many	TRBV12-3/TRBV12-4	TRBJ2-7	CASKPGTDDYEQYF	TGTGCCAGTAAACCCGGGACGGACGACTACGAGCAGTACTTC
.	.	TRBV11-2	TRBJ2-7	CASSLDDPPWYF	TGTGCCAGCAGCTTAGACGACCCCCCTTGGTACTTC
.	many	TRBV12-3/TRBV12-4	TRBJ1-4	CASSPGATNEKLFF	TGTGCCAGCAGTCCAGGGGCAACTAATGAAAAACTGTTTTTT
.	few	TRBV6-6	TRBJ2-5	CASSKTGETQYF	TGTGCCAGCAGTAAGACCGGAGAGACCCAGTACTTC
.	few	TRBV24-1	TRBJ2-1	CATSGRGLSSYNEQFF	TGTGCCACCAGTGGCCGCGGGCTAAGCTCCTACAATGAGCAGTTCTTC
.	many	TRBV7-9	TRBJ2-1	CASRAQGWEQFF	TGTGCCAGCCGCGCTCAGGGATGGGAGCAGTTCTTC
.	many	TRBV12-3/TRBV12-4	TRBJ2-3	CASSLWASGTDTQYF	TGTGCCAGCAGTTTGTGGGCTAGCGGCACAGATACGCAGTATTTT
.	few	TRBV20-1	TRBJ2-7	CSARDFRSAATYEQYF	TGCAGTGCTAGAGATTTCCGGTCGGCGGCCACCTACGAGCAGTACTTC
.	many	TRBV5-1	TRBJ2-2	CASSLGAPGELFF	TGCGCCAGCAGCTTGGGTGCCCCCGGGGAGCTGTTTTTT
.	many	TRBV6-6	TRBJ2-7	CASSYSIEQYF	TGTGCCAGCAGTTACTCGATCGAGCAGTACTTC